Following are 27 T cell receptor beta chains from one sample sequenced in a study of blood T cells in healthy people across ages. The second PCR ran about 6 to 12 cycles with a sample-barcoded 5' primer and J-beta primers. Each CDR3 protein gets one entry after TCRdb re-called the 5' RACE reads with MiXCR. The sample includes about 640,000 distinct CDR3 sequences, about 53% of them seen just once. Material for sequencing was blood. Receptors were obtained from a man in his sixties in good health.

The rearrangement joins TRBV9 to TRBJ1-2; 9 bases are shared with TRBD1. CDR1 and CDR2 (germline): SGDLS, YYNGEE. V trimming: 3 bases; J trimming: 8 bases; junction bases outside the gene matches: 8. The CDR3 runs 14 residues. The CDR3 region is CASSGVLTGGGYTF. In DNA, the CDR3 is TGTGCCAGCAGCGGGGTTCTAACAGGGGGCGGCTACACCTTC.

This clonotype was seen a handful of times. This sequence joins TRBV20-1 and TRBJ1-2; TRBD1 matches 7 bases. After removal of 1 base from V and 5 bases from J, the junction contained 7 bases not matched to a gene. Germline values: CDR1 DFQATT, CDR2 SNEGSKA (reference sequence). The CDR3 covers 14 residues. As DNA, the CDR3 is TGCAGTGCTAGAGGGGAGGGGGCGCAGTATGGCTACACCTTC. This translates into CSARGEGAQYGYTF.

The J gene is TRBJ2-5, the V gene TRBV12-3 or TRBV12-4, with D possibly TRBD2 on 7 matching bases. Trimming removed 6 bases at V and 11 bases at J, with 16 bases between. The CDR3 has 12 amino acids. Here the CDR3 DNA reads TGTGCCAGCAGGTCGGGGGGCCGGGAGCAGTACTTC. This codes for CASRSGGREQYF.

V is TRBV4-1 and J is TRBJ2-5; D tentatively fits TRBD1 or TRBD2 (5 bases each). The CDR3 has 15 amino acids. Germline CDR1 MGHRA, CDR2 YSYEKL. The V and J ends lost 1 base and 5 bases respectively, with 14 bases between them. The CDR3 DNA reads TGCGCCAGCAGCCAAGTGGGGGACCCGAGGGAGACCCAGTACTTC. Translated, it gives CASSQVGDPRETQYF.

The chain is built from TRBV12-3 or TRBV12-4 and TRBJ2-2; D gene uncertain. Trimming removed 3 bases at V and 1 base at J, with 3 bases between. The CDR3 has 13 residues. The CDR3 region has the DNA TGTGCCAGCAGTTTCAAGAACACCGGGGAGCTGTTTTTT. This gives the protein CASSFKNTGELFF.

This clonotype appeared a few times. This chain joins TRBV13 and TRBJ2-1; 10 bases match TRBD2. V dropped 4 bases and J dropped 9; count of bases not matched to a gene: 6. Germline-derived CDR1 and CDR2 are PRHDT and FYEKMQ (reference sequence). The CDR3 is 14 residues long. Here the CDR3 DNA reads TGTGCCAGCAGCTCTCAGCGGGGGGGCGTTGAGCAGTTCTTC. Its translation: CASSSQRGGVEQFF.

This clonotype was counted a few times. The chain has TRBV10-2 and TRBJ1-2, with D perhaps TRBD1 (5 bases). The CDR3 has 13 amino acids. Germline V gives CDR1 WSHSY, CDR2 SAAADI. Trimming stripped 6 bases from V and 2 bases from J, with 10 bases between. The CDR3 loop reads CASRPTANYGYTF. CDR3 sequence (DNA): TGCGCCAGCAGGCCGACAGCCAACTATGGCTACACCTTC.

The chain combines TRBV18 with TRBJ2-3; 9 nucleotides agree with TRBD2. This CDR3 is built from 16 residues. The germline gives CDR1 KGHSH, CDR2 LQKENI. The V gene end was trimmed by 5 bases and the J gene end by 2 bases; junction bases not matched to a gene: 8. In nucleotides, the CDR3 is TGTGCCAGCTCATCCATAGCGGGGGTAAACACAGATACGCAGTATTTT. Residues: CASSSIAGVNTDTQYF.

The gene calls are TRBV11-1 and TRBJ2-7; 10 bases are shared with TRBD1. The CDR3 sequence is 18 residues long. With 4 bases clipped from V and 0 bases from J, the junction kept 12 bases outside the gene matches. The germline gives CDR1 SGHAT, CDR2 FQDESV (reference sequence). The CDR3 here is CASSSGTGASLSSYEQYF. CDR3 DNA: TGTGCCAGCAGCTCTGGGACAGGGGCTTCCCTGAGCTCCTACGAGCAGTACTTC.

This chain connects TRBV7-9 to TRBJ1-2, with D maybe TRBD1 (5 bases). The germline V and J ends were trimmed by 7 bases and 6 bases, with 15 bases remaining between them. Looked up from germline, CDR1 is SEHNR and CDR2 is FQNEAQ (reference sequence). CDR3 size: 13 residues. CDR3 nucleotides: TGTGCCAGCACCCAGGCAGGGCCCGATGGCTACACCTTC. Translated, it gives CASTQAGPDGYTF.

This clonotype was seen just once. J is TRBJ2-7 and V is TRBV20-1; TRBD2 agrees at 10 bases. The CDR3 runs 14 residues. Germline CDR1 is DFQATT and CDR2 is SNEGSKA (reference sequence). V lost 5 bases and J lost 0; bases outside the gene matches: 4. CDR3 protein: CSALAGGTSYEQYF. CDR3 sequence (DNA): TGCAGTGCTTTAGCGGGGGGTACCTCCTACGAGCAGTACTTC.

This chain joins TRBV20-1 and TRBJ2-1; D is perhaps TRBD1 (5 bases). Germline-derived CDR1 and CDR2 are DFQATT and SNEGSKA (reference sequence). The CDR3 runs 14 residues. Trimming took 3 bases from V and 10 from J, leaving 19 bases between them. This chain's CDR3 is CSARVQTATYEQFF. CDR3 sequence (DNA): TGCAGTGCTAGGGTCCAGACAGCCACCTACGAGCAGTTCTTC.

The CDR3 DNA is TGTGCCAGCAGCGTGGACAGGGGTGAGCAGTTCTTC. Residues: CASSVDRGEQFF. This chain links TRBV7-9 with TRBJ2-1; TRBD1 agrees at 9 bases. Germline trimming cut 5 bases from V and 9 bases from J; bases unmatched to any gene: 2. The CDR3 is 12 amino acids. Germline V gene lookup returns CDR1 SEHNR and CDR2 FQNEAQ (reference sequence).

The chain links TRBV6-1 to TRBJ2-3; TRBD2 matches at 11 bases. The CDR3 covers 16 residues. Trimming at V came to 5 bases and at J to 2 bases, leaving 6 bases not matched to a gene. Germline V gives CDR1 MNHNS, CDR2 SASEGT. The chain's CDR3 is CASSRVSGGATDTQYF. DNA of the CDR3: TGTGCCAGCAGTAGGGTTAGCGGGGGGGCCACAGATACGCAGTATTTT.

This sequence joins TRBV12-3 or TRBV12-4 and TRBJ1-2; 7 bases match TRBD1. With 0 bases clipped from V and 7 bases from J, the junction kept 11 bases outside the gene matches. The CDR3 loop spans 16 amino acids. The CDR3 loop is CASSLAGQQGFLGYTF. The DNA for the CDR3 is TGTGCCAGCAGTTTAGCGGGGCAACAGGGGTTCCTTGGCTACACCTTC.

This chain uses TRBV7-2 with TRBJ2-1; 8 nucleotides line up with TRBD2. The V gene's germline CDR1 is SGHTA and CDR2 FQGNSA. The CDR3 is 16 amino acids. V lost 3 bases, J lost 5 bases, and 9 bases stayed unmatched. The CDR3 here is CASSFGRRGGNNEQFF. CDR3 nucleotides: TGTGCCAGCAGCTTCGGTCGTCGGGGGGGGAACAATGAGCAGTTCTTC.

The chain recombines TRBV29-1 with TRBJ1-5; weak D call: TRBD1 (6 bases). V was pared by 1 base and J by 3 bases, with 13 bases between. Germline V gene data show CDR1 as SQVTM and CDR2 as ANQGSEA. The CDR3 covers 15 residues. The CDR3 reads CSVEGGPGPNQPQHF. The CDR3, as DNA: TGCAGCGTTGAAGGGGGGCCAGGGCCCAATCAGCCCCAGCATTTT. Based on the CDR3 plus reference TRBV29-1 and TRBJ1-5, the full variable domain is SAVISQKPSRDICQRGTSLTIQCQVDSQVTMMFWYRQQPGQSLTLIATANQGSEATYESGFVIDKFPISRPNLTFSTLTVSNMSPEDSSIYLCSVEGGPGPNQPQHFGDGTRLSIL.

DNA of the CDR3: TGTGCCAGCGGGAGGGTCGCCAATTCACCCCTCCACTTT. Translated: CASGRVANSPLHF. The chain carries TRBV7-9 and TRBJ1-6, with no clear D. Trimming took off 8 bases at V and 7 bases at J, with 12 bases between the two ends. This CDR3 is 13 amino acids long. From germline, CDR1 is SEHNR and CDR2 FQNEAQ (reference sequence).

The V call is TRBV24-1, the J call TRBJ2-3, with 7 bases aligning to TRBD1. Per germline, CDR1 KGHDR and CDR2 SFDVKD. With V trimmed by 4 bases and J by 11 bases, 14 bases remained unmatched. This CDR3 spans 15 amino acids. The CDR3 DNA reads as TGTGCCACCAGTGACCCCGGACAGGTGGGGAGTGGGCAGTATTTT. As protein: CATSDPGQVGSGQYF.

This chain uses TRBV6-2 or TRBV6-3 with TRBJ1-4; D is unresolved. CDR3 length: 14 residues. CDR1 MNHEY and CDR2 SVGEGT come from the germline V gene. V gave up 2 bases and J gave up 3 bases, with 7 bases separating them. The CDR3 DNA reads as TGTGCCAGCAGTTACCCGCAGGCTAATGAAAAACTGTTTTTT. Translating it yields CASSYPQANEKLFF.

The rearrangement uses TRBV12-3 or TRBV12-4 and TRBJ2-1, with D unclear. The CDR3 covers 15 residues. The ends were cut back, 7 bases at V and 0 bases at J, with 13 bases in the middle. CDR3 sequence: CASTLHMSSYNEQFF. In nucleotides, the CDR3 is TGTGCCAGCACCCTACACATGAGCTCCTACAATGAGCAGTTCTTC.

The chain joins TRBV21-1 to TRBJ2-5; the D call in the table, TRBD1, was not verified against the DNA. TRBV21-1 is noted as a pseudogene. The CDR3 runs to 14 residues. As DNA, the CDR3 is TGTGCCAGCAGGGACAGGGATAACCAAGAGACCCAGTACTTC. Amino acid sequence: CASRDRDNQETQYF.

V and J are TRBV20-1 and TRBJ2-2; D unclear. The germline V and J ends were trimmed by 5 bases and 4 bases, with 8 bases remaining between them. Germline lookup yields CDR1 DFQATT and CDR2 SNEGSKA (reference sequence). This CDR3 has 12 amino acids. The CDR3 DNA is TGCAGTGCTCCACTCTTCACCGGGGAGCTGTTTTTT. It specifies CSAPLFTGELFF.

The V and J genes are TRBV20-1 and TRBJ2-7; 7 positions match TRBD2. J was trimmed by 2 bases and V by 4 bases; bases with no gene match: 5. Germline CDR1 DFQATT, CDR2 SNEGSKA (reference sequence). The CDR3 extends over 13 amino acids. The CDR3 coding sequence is TGCAGTGCTACGGGAGGAGGTCCCTACGAGCAGTACTTC. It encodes CSATGGGPYEQYF.

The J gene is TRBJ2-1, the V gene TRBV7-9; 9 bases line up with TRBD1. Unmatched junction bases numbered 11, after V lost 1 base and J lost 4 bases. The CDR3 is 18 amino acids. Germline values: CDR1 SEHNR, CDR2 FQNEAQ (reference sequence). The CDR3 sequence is CASSLGTGVNAAYNEQFF. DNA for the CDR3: TGTGCCAGCAGCTTAGGGACAGGGGTCAACGCTGCGTACAATGAGCAGTTCTTC. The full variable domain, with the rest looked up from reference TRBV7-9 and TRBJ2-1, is DTGVSQNPRHKITKRGQNVTFRCDPISEHNRLYWYRQTLGQGPEFLTYFQNEAQLEKSRLLSDRFSAERPKGSFSTLEIQRTEQGDSAMYLCASSLGTGVNAAYNEQFFGPGTRLTVL.

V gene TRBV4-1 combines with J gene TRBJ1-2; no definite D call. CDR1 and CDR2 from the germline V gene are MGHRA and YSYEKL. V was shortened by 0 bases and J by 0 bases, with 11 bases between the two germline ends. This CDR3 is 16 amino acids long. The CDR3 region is CASSQDRSATNYGYTF. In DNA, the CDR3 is TGCGCCAGCAGCCAAGATAGGTCAGCTACTAACTATGGCTACACCTTC.

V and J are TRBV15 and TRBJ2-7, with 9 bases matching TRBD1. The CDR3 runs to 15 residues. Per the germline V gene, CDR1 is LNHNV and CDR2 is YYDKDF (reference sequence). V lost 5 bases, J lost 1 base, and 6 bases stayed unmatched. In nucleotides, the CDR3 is TGTGCCACCAGCGAGGGACAGGGTTTTTCCTACGAGCAGTACTTC. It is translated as CATSEGQGFSYEQYF.